This T cell receptor beta chain was retrieved from a study of T cell repertoires in cytomegalovirus infection. Study in general: Evidence of both CMV infection and a matching HLA type came from public TCR beta signatures.

The table lists this clonotype with a few counts. Its cognate antigen is unknown. Study results and caveats: Summed public TCR beta family frequency identified CMV carriers bearing the relevant HLA. The ex vivo response was dominated by HLA-C-restricted CMV-specific TCR beta clonotypes.

Germline V CDR1 and CDR2: SGHVS, FNYEAQ. The V segment lost 2 bases and the J segment 13 bases; nucleotides outside the gene matches: 12. The CDR3 runs to 16 residues. TCRdb itself ran the reads through MiXCR, one entry per CDR3 protein. In the table there are fewer than 550,000 distinct CDR3 sequences, approximately 33% of which are singletons. Sequenced material: PBMCs. The source is a human donor in good health (CMV status not recorded). Some clones in this sample may be carry-over from other donors' samples. The V call is TRBV7-6, the J call TRBJ1-6; 9 bases are shared with TRBD1. The CDR3: CASSLYTGGPWAPLHF. CDR3 coding DNA: TGTGCCAGCAGCTTATATACAGGGGGCCCTTGGGCGCCCCTCCACTTT. The variable domain in full, completed from reference TRBV7-6 and TRBJ1-6, reads GAGVSQSPRYKVTKRGQDVALRCDPISGHVSLYWYRQALGQGPEFLTYFNYEAQQDKSGLPNDRFSAERPEGSISTLTIQRTEQRDSAMYRCASSLYTGGPWAPLHFGNGTRLTVT.